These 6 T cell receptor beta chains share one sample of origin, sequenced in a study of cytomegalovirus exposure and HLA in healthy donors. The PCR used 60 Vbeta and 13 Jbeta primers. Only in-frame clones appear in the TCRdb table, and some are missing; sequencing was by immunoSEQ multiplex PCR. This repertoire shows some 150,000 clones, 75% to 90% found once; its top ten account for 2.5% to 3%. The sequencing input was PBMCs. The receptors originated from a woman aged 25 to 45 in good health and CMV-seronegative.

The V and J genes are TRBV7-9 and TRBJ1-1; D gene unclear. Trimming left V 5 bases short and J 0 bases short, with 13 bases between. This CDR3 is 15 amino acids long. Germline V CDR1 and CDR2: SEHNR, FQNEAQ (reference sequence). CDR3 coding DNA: TGTGCCAGCAGCGGGCTCAGGTGGGTGAACACTGAAGCTTTCTTT. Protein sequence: CASSGLRWVNTEAFF.

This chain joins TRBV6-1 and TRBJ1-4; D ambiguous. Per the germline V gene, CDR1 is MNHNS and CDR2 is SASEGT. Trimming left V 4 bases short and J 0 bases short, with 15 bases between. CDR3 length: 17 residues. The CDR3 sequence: CASSAHSHSATNEKLFF. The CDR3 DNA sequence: TGTGCCAGCAGTGCCCACTCTCACAGTGCAACTAATGAAAAACTGTTTTTT.

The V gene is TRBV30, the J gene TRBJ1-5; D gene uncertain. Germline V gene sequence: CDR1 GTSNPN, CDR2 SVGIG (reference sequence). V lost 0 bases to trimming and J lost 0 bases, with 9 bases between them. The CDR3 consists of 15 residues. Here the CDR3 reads CAWSVLSNSNQPQHF. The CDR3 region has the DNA TGTGCCTGGAGTGTACTATCTAATAGCAATCAGCCCCAGCATTTT.

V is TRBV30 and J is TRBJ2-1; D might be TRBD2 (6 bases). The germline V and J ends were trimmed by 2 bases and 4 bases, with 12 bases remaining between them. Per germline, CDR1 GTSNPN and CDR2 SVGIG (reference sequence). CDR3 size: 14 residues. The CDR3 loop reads CAWSPRDVYNEQFF. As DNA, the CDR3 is TGTGCCTGGAGTCCGCGGGACGTTTACAATGAGCAGTTCTTC.

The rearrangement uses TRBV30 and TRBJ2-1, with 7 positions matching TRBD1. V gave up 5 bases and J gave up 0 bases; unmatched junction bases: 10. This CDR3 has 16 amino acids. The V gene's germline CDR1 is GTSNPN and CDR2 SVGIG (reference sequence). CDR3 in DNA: TGTGCCTGGCACCCCCCGGGACAGAGCTCCTACAATGAGCAGTTCTTC. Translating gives CAWHPPGQSSYNEQFF.

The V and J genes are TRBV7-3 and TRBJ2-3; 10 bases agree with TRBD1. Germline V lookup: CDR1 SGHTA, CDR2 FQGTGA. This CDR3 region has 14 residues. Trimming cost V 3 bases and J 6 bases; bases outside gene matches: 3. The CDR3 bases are TGTGCCAGCAGCTTGACAGGGGGCTTCGATACGCAGTATTTT. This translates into CASSLTGGFDTQYF.